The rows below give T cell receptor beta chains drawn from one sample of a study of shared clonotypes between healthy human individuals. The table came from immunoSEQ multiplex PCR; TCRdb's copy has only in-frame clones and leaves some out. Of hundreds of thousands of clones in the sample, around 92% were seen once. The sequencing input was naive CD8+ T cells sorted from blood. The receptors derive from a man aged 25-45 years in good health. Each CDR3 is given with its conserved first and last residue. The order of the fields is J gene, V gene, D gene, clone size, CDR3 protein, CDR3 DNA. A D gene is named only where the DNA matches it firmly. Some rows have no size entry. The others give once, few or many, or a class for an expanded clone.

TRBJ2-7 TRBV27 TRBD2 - CASSSGTSGSNEQYF TGTGCCAGCAGTTCTGGGACTAGCGGGAGTAACGAGCAGTACTTC
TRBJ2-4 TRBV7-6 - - CASSLGARGAGKNIQYF TGTGCCAGCAGCTTAGGGGCGCGCGGGGCTGGGAAAAACATTCAGTACTTC
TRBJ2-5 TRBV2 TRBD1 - CASWEFPGQGPQETQYF TGTGCCAGCTGGGAGTTTCCGGGACAGGGACCACAAGAGACCCAGTACTTC
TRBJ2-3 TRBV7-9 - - CASSFPTDTQYF TGTGCCAGCAGCTTCCCCACAGATACGCAGTATTTT
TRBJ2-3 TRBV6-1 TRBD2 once CASRGGLFLDTQYF TGTGCCAGCAGGGGGGGGTTGTTCCTGGATACGCAGTATTTT
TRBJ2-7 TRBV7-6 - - CASSLQRAYEQYF TGTGCCAGCAGCCTACAAAGAGCCTACGAGCAGTACTTC
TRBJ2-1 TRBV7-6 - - CASSLWTANNEQFF TGTGCCAGCAGCCTTTGGACGGCTAACAATGAGCAGTTCTTC
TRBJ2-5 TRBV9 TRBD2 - CASSVETSGSETQYF TGTGCCAGCAGCGTAGAGACTAGCGGGAGTGAGACCCAGTACTTC
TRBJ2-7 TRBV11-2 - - CASSLGSAYEQYF TGTGCCAGCAGCTTAGGTTCTGCCTACGAGCAGTACTTC
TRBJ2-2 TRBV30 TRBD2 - CAWNGGAVLFPGELFF TGTGCCTGGAACGGGGGGGCGGTCCTTTTCCCCGGGGAGCTGTTTTTT
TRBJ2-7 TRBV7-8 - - CASSLRGPVQYEQYF TGTGCCAGCAGCTTAAGGGGACCGGTTCAATACGAGCAGTACTTC